This T cell receptor (beta chain) derives from a study of T-cell memory formation after mild COVID-19 (dated by TCRdb to the early 2020s). For the wider study: TCR sequence clusters from the two donors were found to be largely donor specific. In a couple of donors, T-cell clones that expanded and contracted after mild COVID-19 were followed by sequencing TCRalpha and TCRbeta repertoires longitudinally. The cohort was made up of two young adult volunteers, one female and one male, who were previously healthy.

This clonotype was observed a single time. The antigen this receptor binds is unknown. Germline is not matched at one junction end, which may reflect a read error. The reads were generated on an Illumina NovaSeq 6000. TCRalpha and TCRbeta cDNA libraries were built by 5'RACE with constant-segment primers, adding sample barcodes and unique molecular identifiers. Trizol reagent was used to extract RNA from every sample. The libraries were amplified in two PCR steps, and the second step added a second sample barcode and Illumina TruSeq adapters. The libraries were sequenced on an Illumina NovaSeq using 2 x 150 bp paired-end reads. Per the source publication's procedure: Demultiplexing of reads and collapsing into UMI-guided consensus sequences were performed with migec v1.2.7. Using mixcr v2.1.11, the UMI consensuses were aligned to TRA and TRB V and J templates and assembled into clonotypes. A clonotype was counted as expanded or contracted only when both edgeR and NoisET called the clonotype significant, with the noise models trained on biological replicates. For edgeR calls, the thresholds were a false discovery rate-adjusted p below 0.01 and a log2 fold-change of 1. As an exploratory analysis of dynamics, max-normalized trajectories of the 1000 most abundant clonotypes were examined with PCA combined with hierarchical clustering. The CD4 or CD8 phenotype of responding clones was assigned using the separately sequenced CD4+ and CD8+ repertoires. Using fastp at Q25 and MiXCR, TCRdb reprocessed the public reads and kept productive beta chains. CDR3 protein sequences are deduplicated, and each keeps its most common genes and DNA. The V and J calls were determined by TCRdb, not by the authors. The sample data list around 150,000 distinct CDR3 sequences, and 31% of these were observed just once. The ten largest clones capture around 12% of the sample.

PBMCs were isolated by Ficoll-Paque density gradient centrifugation. From cysteine to phenylalanine, the CDR3 is 14 amino acids long. Only the CDR3 DNA is retained, 42 bases long and in frame from the first base. Via the germline V gene, CDR1 is MNHEY and CDR2 SVGAGI. Overall study outcomes, separate from this receptor: From day 15 to 85, contracting clones showed balanced CD4/CD8 phenotypes, whereas a second wave of clones that expanded from day 15 to 37 leaned towards CD4+. Contracting CD4+ clones appeared mostly in the CM and EM memory subsets, whereas CD8+ clones were enriched in EMRA. Some responding clones were detected in pre-infection memory, which suggested that pre-existing cross-reactive memory T cells had joined the SARS-CoV-2 response. The study covered only a couple of mild cases, and larger cohorts including severe cases with pre-infection samples were considered necessary. SARS-CoV-2 specificity of the second-wave clones peaking on day 37 was not confirmed.

This clonotype originated in an adult woman who had mild COVID-19 (a few samples of this study predate the infection). The sample titles of this study are shuffled in the database, so cell type and time point are left out; the donor was told from shared clones. The chain couples TRBV6-5 to TRBJ1-5, with the D gene uncertain. The sequenced sample consisted of PBMCs or a T cell subset sorted from them (not recorded which). The CDR3 in this case is CASRSPHSKQPQHF. The DNA sequence is as follows: TGTGCCAGCAGGAGCCCTCATAGCAAACAGCCCCAGCATTTT.